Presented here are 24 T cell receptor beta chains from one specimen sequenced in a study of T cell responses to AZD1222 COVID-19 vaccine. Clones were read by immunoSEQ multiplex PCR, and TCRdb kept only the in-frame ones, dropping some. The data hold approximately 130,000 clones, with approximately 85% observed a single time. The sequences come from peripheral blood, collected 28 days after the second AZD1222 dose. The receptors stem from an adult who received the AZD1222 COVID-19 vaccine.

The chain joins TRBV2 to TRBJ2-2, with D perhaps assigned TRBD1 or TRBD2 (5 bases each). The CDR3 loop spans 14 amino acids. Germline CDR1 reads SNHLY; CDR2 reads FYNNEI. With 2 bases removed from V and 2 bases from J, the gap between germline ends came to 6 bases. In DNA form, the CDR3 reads TGTGCCAGCAGTGAATGGGACAACACCGGGGAGCTGTTTTTT. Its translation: CASSEWDNTGELFF.

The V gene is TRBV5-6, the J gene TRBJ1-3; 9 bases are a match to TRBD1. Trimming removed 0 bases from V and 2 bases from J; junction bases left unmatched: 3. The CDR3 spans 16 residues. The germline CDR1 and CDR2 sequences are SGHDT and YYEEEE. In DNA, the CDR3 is TGTGCCAGCAGCTTGGACAGGGGGCTGGCTGGAAACACCATATATTTT. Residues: CASSLDRGLAGNTIYF.

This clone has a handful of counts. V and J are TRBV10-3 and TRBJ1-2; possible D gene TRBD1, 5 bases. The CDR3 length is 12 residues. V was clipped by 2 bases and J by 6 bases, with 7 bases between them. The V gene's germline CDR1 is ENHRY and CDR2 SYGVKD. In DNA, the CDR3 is TGTGCCATCAGTGAGGGGGCCGATGGCTACACCTTC. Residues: CAISEGADGYTF.

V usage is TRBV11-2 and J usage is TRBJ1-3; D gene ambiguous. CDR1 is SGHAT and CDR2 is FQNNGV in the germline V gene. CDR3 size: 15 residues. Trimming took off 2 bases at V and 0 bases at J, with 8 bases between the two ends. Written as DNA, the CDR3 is TGTGCCAGCAGCTTAATGTTGAGCTCTGGAAACACCATATATTTT. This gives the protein CASSLMLSSGNTIYF. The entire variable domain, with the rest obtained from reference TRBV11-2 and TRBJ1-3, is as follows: EAGVAQSPRYKIIEKRQSVAFWCNPISGHATLYWYQQILGQGPKLLIQFQNNGVVDDSQLPKDRFSAERLKGVDSTLKIQPAKLEDSAVYLCASSLMLSSGNTIYFGEGSWLTVV.

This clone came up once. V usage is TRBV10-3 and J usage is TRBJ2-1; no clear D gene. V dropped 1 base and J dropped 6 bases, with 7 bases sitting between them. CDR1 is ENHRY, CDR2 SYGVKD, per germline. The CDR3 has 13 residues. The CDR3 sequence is CAISEYYTNEQFF. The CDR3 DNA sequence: TGTGCCATCAGTGAGTATTACACCAATGAGCAGTTCTTC.

CDR3 loop: CASSQSGIYEQYF. Written as DNA, the CDR3 is TGTGCCAGCAGCCAGAGCGGCATTTACGAGCAGTACTTC. The chain links TRBV7-9 to TRBJ2-7, with D possibly being TRBD2 (5 bases). Per germline, CDR1 SEHNR and CDR2 FQNEAQ (reference sequence). This CDR3 comprises 13 residues. Between the trimmed V and J ends, which lost 5 bases and 4 bases, there was a span of 12 bases.

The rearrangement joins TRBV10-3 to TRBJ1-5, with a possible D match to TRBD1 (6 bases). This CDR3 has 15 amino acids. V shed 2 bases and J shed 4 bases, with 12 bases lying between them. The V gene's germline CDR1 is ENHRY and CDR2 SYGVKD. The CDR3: CAISEGGANNQPQHF. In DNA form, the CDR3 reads TGTGCCATCAGTGAGGGGGGCGCCAATAATCAGCCCCAGCATTTT.

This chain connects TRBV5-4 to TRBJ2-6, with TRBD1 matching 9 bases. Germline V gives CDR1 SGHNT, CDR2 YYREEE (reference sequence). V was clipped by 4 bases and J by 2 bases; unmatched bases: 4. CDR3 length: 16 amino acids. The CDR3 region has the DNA TGTGCCAGCAGCCGGGACAGGGCCACTGGGGCCAACGTCCTGACTTTC. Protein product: CASSRDRATGANVLTF.

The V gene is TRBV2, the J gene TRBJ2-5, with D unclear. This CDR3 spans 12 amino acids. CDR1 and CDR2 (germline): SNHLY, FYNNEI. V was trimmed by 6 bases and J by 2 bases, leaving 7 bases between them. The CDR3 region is CASSAPQETQYF. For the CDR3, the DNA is TGTGCCAGCAGCGCCCCGCAAGAGACCCAGTACTTC. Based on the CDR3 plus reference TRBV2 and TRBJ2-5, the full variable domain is EPEVTQTPSHQVTQMGQEVILRCVPISNHLYFYWYRQILGQKVEFLVSFYNNEISEKSEIFDDQFSVERPDGSNFTLKIRSTKLEDSAMYFCASSAPQETQYFGPGTRLLVL.

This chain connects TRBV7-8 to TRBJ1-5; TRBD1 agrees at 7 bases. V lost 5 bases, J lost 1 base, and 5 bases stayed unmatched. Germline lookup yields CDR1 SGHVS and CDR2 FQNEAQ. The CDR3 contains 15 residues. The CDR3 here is CASSAGGWSNQPQHF. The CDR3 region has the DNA TGTGCCAGCAGCGCAGGGGGGTGGAGCAATCAGCCCCAGCATTTT.

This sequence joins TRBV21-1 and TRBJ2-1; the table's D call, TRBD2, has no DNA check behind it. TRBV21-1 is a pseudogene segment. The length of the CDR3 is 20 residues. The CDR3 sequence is CASSKVGTSGRSDLENEQFF. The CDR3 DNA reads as TGTGCCAGCAGCAAAGTGGGGACTAGCGGGAGGTCCGACTTGGAGAATGAGCAGTTCTTC.

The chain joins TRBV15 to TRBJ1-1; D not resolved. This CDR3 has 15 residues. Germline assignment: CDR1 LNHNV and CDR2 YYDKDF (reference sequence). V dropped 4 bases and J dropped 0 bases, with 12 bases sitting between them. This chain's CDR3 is CATSNGSPLNTEAFF. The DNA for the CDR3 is TGTGCCACCAGCAATGGGTCACCACTGAACACTGAAGCTTTCTTT.

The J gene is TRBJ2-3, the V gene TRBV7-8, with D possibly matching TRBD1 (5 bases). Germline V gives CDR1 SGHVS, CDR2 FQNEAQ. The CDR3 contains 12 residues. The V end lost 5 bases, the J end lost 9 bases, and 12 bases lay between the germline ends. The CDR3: CASSPAGNTQYF. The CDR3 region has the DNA TGTGCCAGCAGCCCGGCAGGGAACACGCAGTATTTT. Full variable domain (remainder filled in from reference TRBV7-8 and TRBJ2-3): GAGVSQSPRYKVAKRGQDVALRCDPISGHVSLFWYQQALGQGPEFLTYFQNEAQLDKSGLPSDRFFAERPEGSVSTLKIQRTQQEDSAVYLCASSPAGNTQYFGPGTRLTVL.

The CDR3 sequence is CASSRDHTEAFF. The CDR3 DNA reads TGTGCCAGCAGCAGGGATCACACTGAAGCTTTCTTT. The chain is built from TRBV2 and TRBJ1-1; D is perhaps TRBD1 (5 bases). CDR3 length: 12 residues. Trimming left V 6 bases short and J 3 bases short, with 8 bases between. Germline lookup yields CDR1 SNHLY and CDR2 FYNNEI.

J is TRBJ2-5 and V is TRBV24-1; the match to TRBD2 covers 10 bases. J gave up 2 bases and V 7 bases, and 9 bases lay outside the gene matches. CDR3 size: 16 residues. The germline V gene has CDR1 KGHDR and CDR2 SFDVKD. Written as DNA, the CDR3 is TGTGCCACCAGCGACCTAGCGGGAGCGAGGCAAGAGACCCAGTACTTC. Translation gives CATSDLAGARQETQYF.

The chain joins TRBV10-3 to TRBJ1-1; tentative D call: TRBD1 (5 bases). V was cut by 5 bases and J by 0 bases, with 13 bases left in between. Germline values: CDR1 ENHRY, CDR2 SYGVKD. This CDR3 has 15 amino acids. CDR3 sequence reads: CAISTSGGLNTEAFF. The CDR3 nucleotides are TGTGCCATCAGTACCTCGGGGGGATTGAACACTGAAGCTTTCTTT.

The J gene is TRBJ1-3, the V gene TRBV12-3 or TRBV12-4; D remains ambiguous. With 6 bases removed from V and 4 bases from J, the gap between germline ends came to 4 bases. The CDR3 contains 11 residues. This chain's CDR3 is CASRIGNTIYF. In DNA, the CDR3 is TGTGCCAGCAGAATCGGAAACACCATATATTTT.

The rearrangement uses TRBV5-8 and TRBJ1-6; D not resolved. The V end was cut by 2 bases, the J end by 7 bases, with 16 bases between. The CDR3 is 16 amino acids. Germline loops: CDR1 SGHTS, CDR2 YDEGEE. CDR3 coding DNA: TGTGCCAGCAGCTTAGGTCTTGTGAGAATGAATTCACCCCTCCACTTT. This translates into CASSLGLVRMNSPLHF. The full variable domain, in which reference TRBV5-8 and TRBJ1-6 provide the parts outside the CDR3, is EAGVTQSPTHLIKTRGQQATLRCSPISGHTSVYWYQQALGLGLQFLLWYDEGEERNRGNFPPRFSGRQFPNYSSELNVNALELEDSALYLCASSLGLVRMNSPLHFGNGTRLTVT.

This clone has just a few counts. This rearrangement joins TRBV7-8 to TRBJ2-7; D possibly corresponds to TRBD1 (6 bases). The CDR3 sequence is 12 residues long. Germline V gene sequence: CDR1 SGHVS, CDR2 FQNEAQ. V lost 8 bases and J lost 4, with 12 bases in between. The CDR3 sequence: CASGKQGYEQYF. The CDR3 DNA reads TGTGCCAGCGGTAAACAGGGTTACGAGCAGTACTTC.

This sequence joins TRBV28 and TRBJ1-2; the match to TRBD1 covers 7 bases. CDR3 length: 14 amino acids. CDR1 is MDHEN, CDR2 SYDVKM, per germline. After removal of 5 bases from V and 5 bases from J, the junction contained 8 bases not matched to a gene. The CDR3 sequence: CASSQPGTAYGYTF. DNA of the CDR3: TGTGCCAGCAGTCAGCCCGGGACAGCGTATGGCTACACCTTC.

DNA for the CDR3: TGTGCCAGCAGCCTGAACAGGGTGGGGAACTATGGCTACACCTTC. This translates into CASSLNRVGNYGYTF. V gene TRBV7-3 combines with J gene TRBJ1-2; D is possibly TRBD1 (6 bases). Trimming took 5 bases from V and 2 from J, leaving 15 bases between them. Germline loops: CDR1 SGHTA, CDR2 FQGTGA. The CDR3 runs 15 residues. The whole variable domain, filled in from reference TRBV7-3 and TRBJ1-2, reads GAGVSQTPSNKVTEKGKYVELRCDPISGHTALYWYRQSLGQGPEFLIYFQGTGAADDSGLPNDRFFAVRPEGSVSTLKIQRTERGDSAVYLCASSLNRVGNYGYTFGSGTRLTVV.

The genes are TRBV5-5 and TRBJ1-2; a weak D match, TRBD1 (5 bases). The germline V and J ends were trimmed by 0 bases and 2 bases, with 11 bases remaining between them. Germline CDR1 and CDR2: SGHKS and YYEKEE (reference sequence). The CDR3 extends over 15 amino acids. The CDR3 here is CASSLGGWTNYGYTF. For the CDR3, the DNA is TGTGCCAGCAGCTTGGGGGGGTGGACCAACTATGGCTACACCTTC.

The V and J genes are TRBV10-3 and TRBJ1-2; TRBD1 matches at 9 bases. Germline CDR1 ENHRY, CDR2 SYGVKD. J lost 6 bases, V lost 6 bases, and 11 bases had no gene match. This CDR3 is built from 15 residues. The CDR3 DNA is TGTGCCATCAGCGAGGAGGGACAGGGCATCAATGGCTACACCTTC. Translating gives CAISEEGQGINGYTF.

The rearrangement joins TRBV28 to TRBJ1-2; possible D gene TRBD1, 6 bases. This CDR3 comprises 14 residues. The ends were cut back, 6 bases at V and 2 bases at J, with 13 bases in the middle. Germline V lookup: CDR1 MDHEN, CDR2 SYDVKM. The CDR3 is CASRKQGLNYGYTF. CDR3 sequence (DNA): TGTGCCAGCAGGAAACAGGGATTGAACTATGGCTACACCTTC.